The sequence of this TCR beta chain was determined in a study of T cells in lung cancer brain metastases. J lost 6 bases, V lost 6 bases, and 1 base had no gene match. Germline values: CDR1 SGHTA, CDR2 FQGNSA. This CDR3 has 13 amino acids. Using immunoSEQ multiplex PCR, the repertoire was profiled, and TCRdb retains in-frame clones only, with some absent. The table shows a few thousand clones, with about 93% occurring only once. Material for sequencing was tumor tissue from a brain metastasis. The clonotype originates from a man between 65 and 79 years old with non-small cell lung cancer that had spread to the brain. The chain is built from TRBV7-2 and TRBJ2-3; 12 bases match TRBD2. This chain's CDR3 is CASRGLAGDTQYF. The DNA for the CDR3 is TGTGCCAGCAGAGGACTAGCGGGGGATACGCAGTATTTT.